This T cell receptor beta chain was sequenced during a study of blood T cell repertoires in COVID-19. The overall study: Samples representing acute and convalescent COVID-19 were sourced from the United States, Italy and Spain.

Germline V CDR1 and CDR2: KGHSH, LQKENI. The CDR3 is 15 amino acids. V lost 4 bases and J lost 1, with 13 bases in between. The table came from immunoSEQ multiplex PCR; TCRdb's copy has only in-frame clones and leaves some out. The data hold 150,000 to 200,000 clones, with 93% observed a single time. This receptor was identified in a woman aged 55-69 years with COVID-19, enrolled during active disease. Sequencing input: peripheral blood. This chain links TRBV18 with TRBJ1-1, with D perhaps TRBD1 (5 bases). The CDR3 DNA sequence: TGTGCCAGCTCACACTCGACAGCGCCGAACACTGAAGCTTTCTTT. Translated, it gives CASSHSTAPNTEAFF.